The entry below describes one TCR beta chain. Its specificity is not known. MiXCR, run by TCRdb on the 5' RACE reads, gives a single entry per CDR3 protein. The sample shows under 350,000 distinct CDR3 sequences, less than 9.5% of them seen only once. This sample was taken from a study of identical twins. Whole-study findings and limits: These conclusions were based on statistical analysis (cross-sectional, not following the same donors). Reduced insertions were recorded for abundant cord blood beta clonotypes, with no such pattern in memory repertoires.

Germline V gives CDR1 LNHNV, CDR2 YYDKDF (reference sequence). The trim removed 2 bases at V and 6 bases at J, leaving 7 bases unmatched. This CDR3 comprises 17 residues. This sample also belongs to another study, concerning yellow fever vaccine responses in identical twins.

The receptor comes from a woman aged 18-29 years in good health. J is TRBJ2-1 and V is TRBV15, with 13 bases that match TRBD2. Sequenced sample: CD8+ T cells sorted from blood. CDR3 nucleotide sequence: TGTGCCACCAGCAGATCCGGACTAGCGGGAGACCTCAATGAGCAGTTCTTC. It translates to CATSRSGLAGDLNEQFF.